This is a list of T cell receptor beta chains from one sample in a study of cytomegalovirus exposure and HLA in healthy donors. Only in-frame clones appear in the TCRdb table, and some are missing; sequencing was by immunoSEQ multiplex PCR. The sample has 110,000 to 150,000 clones, roughly 80% seen once; the top ten hold 4% to 4.5%. The sample consisted of PBMCs. Receptors were obtained from a woman aged 40 to 55 in good health and CMV-seropositive. The CDR3 runs from the conserved cysteine through the conserved F or W. A D gene is named only where the DNA matches it firmly. A clone size is listed for some rows: how often the clone was seen (once, few, many), or a class if it is expanded.

>TRBJ1-1|NA|NA|TRBV9|14
TGTGCCAGCAGCGCCCTTCGAGTTGACACTGAAGCTTTCTTT
CASSALRVDTEAFF
>TRBJ2-1|once|TRBD2|TRBV15|17
TGTGCCACCAGCAGAGATTACGGCGGGAGAGGGGAAGATGAGCAGTTCTTC
CATSRDYGGRGEDEQFF
>TRBJ1-2|NA|NA|TRBV29-1|12
TGCAGCGTTGCAGGCCTCAATACAGGCTACACCTTC
CSVAGLNTGYTF
>TRBJ2-5|NA|NA|TRBV28|15
TGTGCCAGCAGTTTTCCTCCGGGACAGGGACTAGGGCAGTACTTC
CASSFPPGQGLGQYF
>TRBJ2-1|NA|NA|TRBV7-3|13
TGTGCCAGCAGCTTACAAGCGGACAGAGAGCAGTTCTTC
CASSLQADREQFF
>TRBJ1-1|NA|TRBD1|TRBV7-3|16
TGTGCCAGCAGCTTATCTCGGACAGGGCCGAACACTGAAGCTTTCTTT
CASSLSRTGPNTEAFF
>TRBJ2-2|NA|TRBD2|TRBV14|15
TGTGCCAGCAGCCCCGGGACTAGCGGACCCGGGGAGCTGTTTTTT
CASSPGTSGPGELFF
>TRBJ1-4|NA|NA|TRBV29-1|12
TGCAGCGCCCGGACGGGAAATGAAAAACTGTTTTTT
CSARTGNEKLFF
>TRBJ2-1|once|NA|TRBV7-3|14
TGTGCCAGCAGCTTATTTTCCAGCGGGAATGAGCAGTTCTTC
CASSLFSSGNEQFF
>TRBJ2-1|NA|TRBD2|TRBV7-3|16
TGTGCCAGCAGCCAGGGACTAGCGGGGGCGGGGGGTGAGCAGTTCTTC
CASSQGLAGAGGEQFF
>TRBJ1-6|few|TRBD1|TRBV4-3|16
TGCGCCAGCAGCCAGGGGACAGGGGCCCCGTATTCACCCCTCCACTTT
CASSQGTGAPYSPLHF
>TRBJ1-1|NA|TRBD1|TRBV7-3|13
TGTGCCAGCCGACAGGGCTCGAACACTGAAGCTTTCTTT
CASRQGSNTEAFF
>TRBJ2-7|NA|NA|TRBV4-2|13
TGTGCCAGCAGCCAAGAATGGGACAACGAGCAGTACTTC
CASSQEWDNEQYF
>TRBJ2-7|few|TRBD2|TRBV6-6|15
TGTGCCAGCAGTCGACTAGCGGGAGGGGCCTACGAGCAGTACTTC
CASSRLAGGAYEQYF
>TRBJ1-2|NA|TRBD1|TRBV28|15
TGTGCCAGCAGTCTCCTCGACAGGGGGCGGGAAGGCTACACCTTC
CASSLLDRGREGYTF
>TRBJ2-7|NA|NA|TRBV28|14
TGTGCCAGCAGACAACAGGGTTATTCCTACGAGCAGTACTTC
CASRQQGYSYEQYF
>TRBJ2-7|NA|NA|TRBV10-1|15
TGCGCCAGCAGTGACCCAGCTAACAGCTCCTACGAGCAGTACTTC
CASSDPANSSYEQYF
>TRBJ2-6|NA|TRBD1|TRBV4-3|19
TGCGCCAGCAGTCCTGCGACAGGGCCAGGGGCCTTGGGGGCCAACGTCCTGACTTTC
CASSPATGPGALGANVLTF
>TRBJ2-1|NA|TRBD2|TRBV9|20
TGTGCCAGCAGCGTAGGGTTTAGCGGGGGTGCGGCGGGTTCCTACAATGAGCAGTTCTTC
CASSVGFSGGAAGSYNEQFF
>TRBJ1-2|once|NA|TRBV10-3|14
TGTGCCATCAGCGAACGAGAGGGCATTGGTGGCTACACCTTC
CAISEREGIGGYTF
>TRBJ1-1|NA|TRBD1|TRBV4-2|13
TGTGCCAGCAGCCGGGACAGGAACACTGAAGCTTTCTTT
CASSRDRNTEAFF
>TRBJ2-7|NA|NA|TRBV19|15
TGTGCCAGTAGTGGGCGCGGGGGCCTCTCCTACGAGCAGTACTTC
CASSGRGGLSYEQYF
>TRBJ2-5|NA|NA|TRBV6-1|15
TGTGCCAGCAGTGAGGGACTTCCAGGCCAAGAGACCCAGTACTTC
CASSEGLPGQETQYF